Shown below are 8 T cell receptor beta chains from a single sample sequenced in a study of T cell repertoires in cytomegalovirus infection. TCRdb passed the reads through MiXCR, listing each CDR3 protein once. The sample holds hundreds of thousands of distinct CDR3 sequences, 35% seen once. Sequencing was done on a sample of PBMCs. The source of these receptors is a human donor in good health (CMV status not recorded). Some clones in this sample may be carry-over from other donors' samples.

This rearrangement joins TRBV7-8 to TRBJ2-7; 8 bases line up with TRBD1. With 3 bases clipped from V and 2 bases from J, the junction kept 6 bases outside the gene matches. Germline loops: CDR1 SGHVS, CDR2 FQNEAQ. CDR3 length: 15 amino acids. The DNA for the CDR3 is TGTGCCAGCAGCTTCAATGGACAGGGCGCCTACGAGCAGTACTTC. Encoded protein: CASSFNGQGAYEQYF.

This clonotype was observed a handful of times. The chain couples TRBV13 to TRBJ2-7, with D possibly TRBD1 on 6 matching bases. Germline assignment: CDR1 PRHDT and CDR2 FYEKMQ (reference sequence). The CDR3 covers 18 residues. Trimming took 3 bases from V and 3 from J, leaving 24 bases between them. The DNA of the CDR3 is TGTGCCAGCAGCTTCGATTCCCAGGGGATCCTCCTCCTCTACGAGCAGTACTTC. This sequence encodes CASSFDSQGILLLYEQYF. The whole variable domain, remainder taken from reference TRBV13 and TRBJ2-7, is AAGVIQSPRHLIKEKRETATLKCYPIPRHDTVYWYQQGPGQDPQFLISFYEKMQSDKGSIPDRFSAQQFSDYHSELNMSSLELGDSALYFCASSFDSQGILLLYEQYFGPGTRLTVT.

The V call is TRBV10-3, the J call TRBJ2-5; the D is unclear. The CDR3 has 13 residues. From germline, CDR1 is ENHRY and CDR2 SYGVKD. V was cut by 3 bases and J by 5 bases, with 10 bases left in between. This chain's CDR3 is CAISDRKTETQYF. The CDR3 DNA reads TGTGCCATCAGTGATCGGAAGACGGAGACCCAGTACTTC.

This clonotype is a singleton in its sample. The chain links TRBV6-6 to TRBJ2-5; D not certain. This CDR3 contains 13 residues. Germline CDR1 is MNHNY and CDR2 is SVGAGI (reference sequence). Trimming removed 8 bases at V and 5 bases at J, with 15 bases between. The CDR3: CASLDPGRETQYF. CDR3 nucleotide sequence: TGTGCCAGCCTCGACCCGGGTCGGGAGACCCAGTACTTC.

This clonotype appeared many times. The CDR3 is CASSLEASTGFEAFF. CDR3 bases: TGTGCCAGCAGCTTAGAGGCGTCGACAGGATTTGAAGCTTTCTTT. The chain links TRBV7-2 to TRBJ1-1; D may be TRBD1 (6 bases). V lost 1 base to trimming and J lost 7 bases, with 16 bases between them. The length of the CDR3 is 15 residues. Germline assignment: CDR1 SGHTA and CDR2 FQGNSA.

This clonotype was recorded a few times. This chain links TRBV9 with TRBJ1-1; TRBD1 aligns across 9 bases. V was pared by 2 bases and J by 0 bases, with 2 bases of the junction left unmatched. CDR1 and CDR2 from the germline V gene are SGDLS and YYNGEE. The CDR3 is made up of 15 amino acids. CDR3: CASSVTGGLNTEAFF. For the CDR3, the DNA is TGTGCCAGCAGCGTGACAGGGGGTTTGAACACTGAAGCTTTCTTT. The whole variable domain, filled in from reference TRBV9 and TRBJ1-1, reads DSGVTQTPKHLITATGQRVTLRCSPRSGDLSVYWYQQSLDQGLQFLIQYYNGEERAKGNILERFSAQQFPDLHSELNLSSLELGDSALYFCASSVTGGLNTEAFFGQGTRLTVV.

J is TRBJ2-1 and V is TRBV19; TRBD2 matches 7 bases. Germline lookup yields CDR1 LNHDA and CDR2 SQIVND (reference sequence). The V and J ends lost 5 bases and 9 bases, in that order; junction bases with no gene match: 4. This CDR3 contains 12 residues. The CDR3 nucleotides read TGTGCCAGTAGTGGGGGGGTAGGTGAGCAGTTCTTC. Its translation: CASSGGVGEQFF.

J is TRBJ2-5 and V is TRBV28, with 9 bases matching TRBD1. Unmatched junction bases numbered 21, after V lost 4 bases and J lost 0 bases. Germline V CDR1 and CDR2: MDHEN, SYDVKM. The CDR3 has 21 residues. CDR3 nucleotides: TGTGCCAGCAGTTCGGAGGTCGGGACAGGGATGTCGGGCCGCAACCAAGAGACCCAGTACTTC. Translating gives CASSSEVGTGMSGRNQETQYF.